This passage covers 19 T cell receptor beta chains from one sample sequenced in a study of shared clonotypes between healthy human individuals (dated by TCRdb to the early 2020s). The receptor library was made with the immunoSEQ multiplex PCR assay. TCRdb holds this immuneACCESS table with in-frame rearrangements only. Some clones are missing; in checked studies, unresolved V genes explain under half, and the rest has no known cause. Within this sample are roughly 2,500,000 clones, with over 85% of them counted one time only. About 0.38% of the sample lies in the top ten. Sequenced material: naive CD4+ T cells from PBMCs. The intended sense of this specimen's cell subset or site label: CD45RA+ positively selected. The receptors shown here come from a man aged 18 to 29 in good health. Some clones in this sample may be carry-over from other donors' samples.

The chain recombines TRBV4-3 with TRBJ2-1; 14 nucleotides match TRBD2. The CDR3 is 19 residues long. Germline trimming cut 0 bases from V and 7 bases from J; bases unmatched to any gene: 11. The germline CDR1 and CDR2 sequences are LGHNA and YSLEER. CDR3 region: CASSQESPRLAGGPNEQFF. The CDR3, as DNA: TGCGCCAGCAGCCAAGAGTCCCCAAGACTAGCGGGAGGGCCAAATGAGCAGTTCTTC.

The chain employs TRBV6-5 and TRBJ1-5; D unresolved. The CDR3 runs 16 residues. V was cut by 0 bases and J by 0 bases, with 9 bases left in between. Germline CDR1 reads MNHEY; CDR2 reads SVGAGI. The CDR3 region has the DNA TGTGCCAGCAGTTACTCTGGCACATATAGCAATCAGCCCCAGCATTTT. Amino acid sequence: CASSYSGTYSNQPQHF.

CDR3 residues: CASSSSDMVYEQYF. CDR3 in DNA: TGTGCCAGCAGTTCCTCCGACATGGTGTACGAGCAGTACTTC. This sequence joins TRBV28 and TRBJ2-7, with unresolved D. V was pared by 4 bases and J by 4 bases, with 14 bases between. The CDR3 is 14 amino acids. Germline V lookup: CDR1 MDHEN, CDR2 SYDVKM.

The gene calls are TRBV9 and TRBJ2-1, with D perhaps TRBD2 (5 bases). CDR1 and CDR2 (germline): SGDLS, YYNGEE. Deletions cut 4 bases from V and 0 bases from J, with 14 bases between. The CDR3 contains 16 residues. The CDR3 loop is CASSPAGGSSYNEQFF. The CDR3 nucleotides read TGTGCCAGCAGCCCGGCGGGCGGAAGCTCCTACAATGAGCAGTTCTTC.

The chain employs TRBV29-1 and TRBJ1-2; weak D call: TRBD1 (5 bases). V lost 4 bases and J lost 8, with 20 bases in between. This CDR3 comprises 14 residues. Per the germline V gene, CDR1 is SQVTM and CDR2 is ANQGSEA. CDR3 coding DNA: TGCAGCGTTGCGGGGTCGGGGCAAGGGAACGGCTACACCTTC. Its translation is CSVAGSGQGNGYTF. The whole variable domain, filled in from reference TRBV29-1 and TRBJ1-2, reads SAVISQKPSRDICQRGTSLTIQCQVDSQVTMMFWYRQQPGQSLTLIATANQGSEATYESGFVIDKFPISRPNLTFSTLTVSNMSPEDSSIYLCSVAGSGQGNGYTFGSGTRLTVV.

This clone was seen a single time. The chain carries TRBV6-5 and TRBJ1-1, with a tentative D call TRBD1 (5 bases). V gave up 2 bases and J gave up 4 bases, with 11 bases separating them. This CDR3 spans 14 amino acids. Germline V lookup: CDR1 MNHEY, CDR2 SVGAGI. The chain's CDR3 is CASSYAGDGTEAFF. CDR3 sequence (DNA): TGTGCCAGCAGTTACGCGGGGGACGGCACTGAAGCTTTCTTT.

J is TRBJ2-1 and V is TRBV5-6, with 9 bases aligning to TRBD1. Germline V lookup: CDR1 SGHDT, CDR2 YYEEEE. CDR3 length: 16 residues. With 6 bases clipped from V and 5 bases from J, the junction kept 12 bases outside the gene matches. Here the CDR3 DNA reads TGTGCCAGCACCATAACCGGGACAGGGTTGGACAATGAGCAGTTCTTC. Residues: CASTITGTGLDNEQFF.

CDR3 in amino acids: CASSLDEGGVATQYF. The CDR3 DNA reads as TGCGCCAGCAGCTTGGATGAGGGGGGAGTGGCTACGCAGTATTTT. This rearrangement joins TRBV5-1 to TRBJ2-3; D could derive from TRBD1 or TRBD2 (6 bases each). Trimming left V 0 bases short and J 8 bases short, with 16 bases between. The CDR3 is made up of 15 amino acids. CDR1 is SGHRS and CDR2 is YFSETQ in the germline V gene.

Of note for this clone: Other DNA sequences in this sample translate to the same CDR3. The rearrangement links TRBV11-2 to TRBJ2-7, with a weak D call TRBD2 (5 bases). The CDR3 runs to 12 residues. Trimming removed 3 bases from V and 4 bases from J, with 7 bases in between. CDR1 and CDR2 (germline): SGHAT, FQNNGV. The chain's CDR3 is CASSLAGYEQYF. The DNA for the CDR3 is TGTGCCAGCAGCTTGGCGGGTTACGAGCAGTACTTC. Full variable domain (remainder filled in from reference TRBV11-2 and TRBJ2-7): EAGVAQSPRYKIIEKRQSVAFWCNPISGHATLYWYQQILGQGPKLLIQFQNNGVVDDSQLPKDRFSAERLKGVDSTLKIQPAKLEDSAVYLCASSLAGYEQYFGPGTRLTVT.

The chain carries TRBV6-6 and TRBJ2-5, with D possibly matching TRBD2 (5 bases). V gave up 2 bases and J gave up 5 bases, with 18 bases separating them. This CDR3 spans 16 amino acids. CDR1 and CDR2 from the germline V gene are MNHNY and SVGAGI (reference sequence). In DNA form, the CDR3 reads TGTGCCAGCAGTTACGGGTATAAAGGACTGGGTGAGACCCAGTACTTC. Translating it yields CASSYGYKGLGETQYF.

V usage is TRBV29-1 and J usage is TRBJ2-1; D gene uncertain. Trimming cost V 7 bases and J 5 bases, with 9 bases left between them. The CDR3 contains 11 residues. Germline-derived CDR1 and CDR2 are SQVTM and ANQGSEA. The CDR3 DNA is TGCAGCGCATCTGTTCACAATGAGCAGTTCTTC. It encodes CSASVHNEQFF.

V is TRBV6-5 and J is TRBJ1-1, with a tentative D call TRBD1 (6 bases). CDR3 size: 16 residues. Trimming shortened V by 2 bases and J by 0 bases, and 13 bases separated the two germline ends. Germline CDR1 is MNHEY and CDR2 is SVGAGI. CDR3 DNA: TGTGCCAGCAGTTACCTGGCAGGGGCCATGAACACTGAAGCTTTCTTT. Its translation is CASSYLAGAMNTEAFF.

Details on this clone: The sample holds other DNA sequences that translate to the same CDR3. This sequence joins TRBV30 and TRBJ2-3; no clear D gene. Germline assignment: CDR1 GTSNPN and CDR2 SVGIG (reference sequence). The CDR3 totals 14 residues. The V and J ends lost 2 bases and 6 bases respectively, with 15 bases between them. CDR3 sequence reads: CAWSRLLALDTQYF. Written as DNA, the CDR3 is TGTGCCTGGAGTCGTCTTTTGGCTCTCGATACGCAGTATTTT.

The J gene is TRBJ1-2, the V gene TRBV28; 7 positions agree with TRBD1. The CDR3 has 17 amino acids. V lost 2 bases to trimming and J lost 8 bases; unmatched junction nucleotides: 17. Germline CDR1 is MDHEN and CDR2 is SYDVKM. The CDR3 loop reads CASSLPTSLQGLQGYTF. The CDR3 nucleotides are TGTGCCAGCAGTTTACCCACCTCCCTACAGGGGCTGCAGGGCTACACCTTC.

In DNA form, the CDR3 reads TGTGCCAGCAGTTCGGGGGAGGATTCCTACGAGCAGTACTTC. Its translation is CASSSGEDSYEQYF. This sequence joins TRBV27 and TRBJ2-7; D may be TRBD2 (6 bases). The V end was cut by 4 bases, the J end by 1 base, with 11 bases between. CDR1 and CDR2 from the germline V gene are MNHEY and SMNVEV (reference sequence). This CDR3 spans 14 amino acids.

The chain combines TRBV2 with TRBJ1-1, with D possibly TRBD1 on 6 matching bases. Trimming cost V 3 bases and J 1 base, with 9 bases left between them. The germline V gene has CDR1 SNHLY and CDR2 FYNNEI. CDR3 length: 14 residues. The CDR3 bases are TGTGCCAGCAGTGACCGAGGGGGGAACACTGAAGCTTTCTTT. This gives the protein CASSDRGGNTEAFF.

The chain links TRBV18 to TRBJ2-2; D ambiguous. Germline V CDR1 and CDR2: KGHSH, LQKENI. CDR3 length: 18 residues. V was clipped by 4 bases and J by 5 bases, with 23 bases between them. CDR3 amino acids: CASSLDSAWAVGTGELFF. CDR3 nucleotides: TGTGCCAGCTCACTGGATAGTGCTTGGGCAGTAGGAACCGGGGAGCTGTTTTTT.

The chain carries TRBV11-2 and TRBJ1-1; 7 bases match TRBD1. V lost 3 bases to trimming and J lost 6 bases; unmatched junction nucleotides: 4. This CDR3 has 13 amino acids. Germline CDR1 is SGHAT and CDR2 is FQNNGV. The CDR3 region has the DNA TGTGCCAGCAGCTTTTTCGGGACAGCTGAAGCTTTCTTT. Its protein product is CASSFFGTAEAFF.

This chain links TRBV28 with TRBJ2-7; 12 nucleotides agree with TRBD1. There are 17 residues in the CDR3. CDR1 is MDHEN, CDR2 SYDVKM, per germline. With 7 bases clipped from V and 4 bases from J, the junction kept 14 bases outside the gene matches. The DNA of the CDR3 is TGTGCCAGCACCATACCGCGGGGACAGGGGGCCGGGTACGAGCAGTACTTC. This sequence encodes CASTIPRGQGAGYEQYF.